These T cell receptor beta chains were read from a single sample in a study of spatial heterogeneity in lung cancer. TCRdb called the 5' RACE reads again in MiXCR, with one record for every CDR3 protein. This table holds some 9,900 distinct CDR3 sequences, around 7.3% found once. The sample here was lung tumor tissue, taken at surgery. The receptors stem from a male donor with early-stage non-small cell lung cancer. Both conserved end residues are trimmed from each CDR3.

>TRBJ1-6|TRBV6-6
ASSYSWDGNSPLH
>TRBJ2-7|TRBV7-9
ASSSGTQTYEQY
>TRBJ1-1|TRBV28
ASSSANTEAF
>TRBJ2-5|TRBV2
ASSRQLQETQY
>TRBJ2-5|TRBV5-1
ASSLEGLAGGTETQY
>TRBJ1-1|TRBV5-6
ASSFGTGIDTEAF
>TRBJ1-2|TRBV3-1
ASSQAAGLYGYT
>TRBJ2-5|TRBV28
ASGRETQY
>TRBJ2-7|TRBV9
ASSATPGQAYEQY
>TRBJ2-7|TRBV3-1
ASSQSAGTISYEQY
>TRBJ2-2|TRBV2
ASSWDRNTGELF
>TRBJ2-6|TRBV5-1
ASSSTISGANVLT
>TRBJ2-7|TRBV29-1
SVEPRDSYEQY
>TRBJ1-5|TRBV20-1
SAKGRNSNQPQH
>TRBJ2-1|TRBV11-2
ASIADRGYNEQF
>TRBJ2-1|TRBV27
ASSLEQGYYNEQF
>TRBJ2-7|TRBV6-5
ASISDTSEQY
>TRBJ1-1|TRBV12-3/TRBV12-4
ASSPRESNTEAF
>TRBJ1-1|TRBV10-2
ASSDSRGVIEAF
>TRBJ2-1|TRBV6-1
ASGGLAGDYNEQF
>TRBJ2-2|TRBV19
ASTPGTSGSTGELF
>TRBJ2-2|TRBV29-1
SVDPAAAGELF
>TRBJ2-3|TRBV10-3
AISVGGGGADTQY